This T cell receptor beta chain was recorded in a study of cytomegalovirus exposure and HLA in healthy donors. The study, taken as a whole, reports: V- and J-gene trimming in TCR beta was tied to a missense DCLRE1C variant by an analysis performed later. With DRB1 most and HLA-C fewest, TCR association rates differed between HLA loci in a later analysis. The authors assumed roughly uniform sequencing depth across donors for presence/absence analyses.

Of note for this clone: Its target is not known.

PCR used 60 Vbeta primers and 13 Jbeta primers. TCRdb keeps only in-frame clones here, not all; method: immunoSEQ multiplex PCR. In total, the table holds 50,000 to 55,000 clones. V was pared by 4 bases and J by 3 bases, with 16 bases between. Germline values: CDR1 SGHRS, CDR2 YFSETQ. The CDR3 covers 15 residues. This chain uses TRBV5-1 with TRBJ2-5, with D perhaps TRBD1 (6 bases). The clonotype was recovered from a woman aged 55-70 years in good health and CMV-seropositive. Specimen: PBMCs. The CDR3 nucleotides are TGCGCCAGCAGCACCATCCCACAGGGAAAAGAGACCCAGTACTTC. It translates to CASSTIPQGKETQYF.